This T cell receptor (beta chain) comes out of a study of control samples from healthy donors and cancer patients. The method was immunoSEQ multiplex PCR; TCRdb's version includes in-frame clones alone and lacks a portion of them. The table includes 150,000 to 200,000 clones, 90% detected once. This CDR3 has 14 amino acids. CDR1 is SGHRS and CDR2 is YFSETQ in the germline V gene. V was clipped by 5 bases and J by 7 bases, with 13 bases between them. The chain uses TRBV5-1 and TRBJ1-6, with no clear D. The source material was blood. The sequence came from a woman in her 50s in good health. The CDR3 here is CASSPREGNSPLHF. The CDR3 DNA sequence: TGCGCCAGCAGTCCACGTGAGGGAAATTCACCCCTCCACTTT. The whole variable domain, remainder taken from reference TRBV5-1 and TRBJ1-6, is KAGVTQTPRYLIKTRGQQVTLSCSPISGHRSVSWYQQTPGQGLQFLFEYFSETQRNKGNFPGRFSGRQFSNSRSEMNVSTLELGDSALYLCASSPREGNSPLHFGNGTRLTVT.